This TCR beta chain appears in the sequencing data of a study of cytotoxic CD8 clonotypes in ibrutinib-treated CLL. The study, taken as a whole, reports: Increased clonality at ibrutinib response gave way to a return toward baseline at progression.

Generated by immunoSEQ multiplex PCR, the TCRdb table keeps only in-frame clones and is missing some. The table records about 160,000 clones, more than 75% of them present only once. Worth noting for this clone: What it binds is unknown.

Trimming at V came to 6 bases and at J to 4 bases, leaving 6 bases not matched to a gene. Germline-derived CDR1 and CDR2 are MDHEN and SYDVKM. The CDR3 is 13 amino acids. The sequences come from PBMCs, collected after 12 months of ibrutinib treatment. The chain carries TRBV28 and TRBJ2-7, with 7 nucleotides matching TRBD1. The TCR sequence derives from a human donor with chronic lymphocytic leukemia. CDR3 nucleotides: TGTGCCAGCAGCCTGGACAGGAGGTACGAGCAGTACTTC. It yields the protein CASSLDRRYEQYF.